This T cell receptor (beta chain) derives from a study of blood T cell repertoires in COVID-19. Study-wide background: Acute and convalescent COVID-19 samples came from the United States, Italy and Spain.

Method: immunoSEQ multiplex PCR; TCRdb's copy keeps in-frame clones and lacks some. This sample has about 81,000 clones; about 88% occur once, and the top ten carry approximately 5.2%. CDR3 size: 18 residues. CDR1 is SEHNR and CDR2 is FQNEAQ in the germline V gene (reference sequence). The V end was cut by 8 bases, the J end by 0 bases, with 24 bases between. The clonotype comes from a woman of 80 years or more with active COVID-19. The chain combines TRBV7-9 with TRBJ2-3, with D possibly matching TRBD2 (5 bases). What was sequenced was peripheral blood. CDR3 nucleotide sequence: TGTGCCAGCTTACCCCTGAGGGCGGTTTACTCTAGCACAGATACGCAGTATTTT. Translating gives CASLPLRAVYSSTDTQYF.